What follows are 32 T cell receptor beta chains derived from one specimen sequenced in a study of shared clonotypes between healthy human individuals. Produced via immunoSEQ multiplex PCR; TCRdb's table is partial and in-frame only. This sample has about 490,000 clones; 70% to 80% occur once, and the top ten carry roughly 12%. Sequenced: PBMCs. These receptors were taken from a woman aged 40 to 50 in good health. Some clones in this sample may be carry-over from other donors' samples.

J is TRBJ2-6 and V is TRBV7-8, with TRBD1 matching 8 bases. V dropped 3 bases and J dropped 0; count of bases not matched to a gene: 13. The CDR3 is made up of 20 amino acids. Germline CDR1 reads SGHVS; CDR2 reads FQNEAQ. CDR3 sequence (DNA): TGTGCCAGCAGCTTGTCCCTGGACAGGGAGCAGTACTCTGGGGCCAACGTCCTGACTTTC. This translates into CASSLSLDREQYSGANVLTF.

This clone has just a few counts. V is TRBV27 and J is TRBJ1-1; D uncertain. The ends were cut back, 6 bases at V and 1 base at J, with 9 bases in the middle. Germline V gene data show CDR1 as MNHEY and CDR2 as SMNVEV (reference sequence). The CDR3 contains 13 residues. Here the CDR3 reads CASRLGKNTEAFF. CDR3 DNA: TGTGCCAGCAGATTAGGAAAGAACACTGAAGCTTTCTTT.

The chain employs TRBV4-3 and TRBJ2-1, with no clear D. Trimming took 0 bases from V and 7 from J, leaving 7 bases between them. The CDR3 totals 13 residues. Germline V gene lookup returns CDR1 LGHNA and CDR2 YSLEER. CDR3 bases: TGCGCCAGCAGCCAAGAGTGGATTAATGAGCAGTTCTTC. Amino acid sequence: CASSQEWINEQFF.

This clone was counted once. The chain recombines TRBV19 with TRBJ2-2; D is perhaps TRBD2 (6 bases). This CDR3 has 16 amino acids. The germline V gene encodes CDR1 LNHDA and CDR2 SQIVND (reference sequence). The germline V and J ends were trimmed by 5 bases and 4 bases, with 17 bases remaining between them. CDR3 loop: CASSAPGVRVTGELFF. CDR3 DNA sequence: TGTGCCAGTAGTGCCCCGGGGGTGAGGGTCACCGGGGAGCTGTTTTTT. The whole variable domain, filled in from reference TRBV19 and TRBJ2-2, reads DGGITQSPKYLFRKEGQNVTLSCEQNLNHDAMYWYRQDPGQGLRLIYYSQIVNDFQKGDIAEGYSVSREKKESFPLTVTSAQKNPTAFYLCASSAPGVRVTGELFFGEGSRLTVL.

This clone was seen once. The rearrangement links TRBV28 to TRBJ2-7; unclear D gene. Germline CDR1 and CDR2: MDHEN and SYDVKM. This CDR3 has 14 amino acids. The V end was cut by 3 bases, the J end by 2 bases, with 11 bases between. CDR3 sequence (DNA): TGTGCCAGCAGTTTGTCTGTCGAACCCTACGAGCAGTACTTC. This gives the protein CASSLSVEPYEQYF.

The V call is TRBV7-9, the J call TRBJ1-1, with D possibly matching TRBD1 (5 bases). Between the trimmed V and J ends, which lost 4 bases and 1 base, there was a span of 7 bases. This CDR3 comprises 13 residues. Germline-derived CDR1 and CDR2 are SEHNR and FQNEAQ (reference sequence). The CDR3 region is CASSSTENTEAFF. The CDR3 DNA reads TGTGCCAGCAGCTCGACAGAGAACACTGAAGCTTTCTTT.

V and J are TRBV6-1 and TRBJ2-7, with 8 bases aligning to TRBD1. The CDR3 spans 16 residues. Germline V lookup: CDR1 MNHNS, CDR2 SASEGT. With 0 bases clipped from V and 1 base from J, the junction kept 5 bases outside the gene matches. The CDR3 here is CASSEAPGQVSYEQYF. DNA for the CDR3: TGTGCCAGCAGTGAAGCACCGGGACAGGTATCCTACGAGCAGTACTTC.

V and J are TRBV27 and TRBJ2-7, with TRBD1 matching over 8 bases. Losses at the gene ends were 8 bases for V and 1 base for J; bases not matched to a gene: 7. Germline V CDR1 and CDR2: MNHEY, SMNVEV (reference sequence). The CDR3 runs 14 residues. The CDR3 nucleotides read TGTGCCAGCGGGAGACAGGGGTCGTCCTACGAGCAGTACTTC. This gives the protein CASGRQGSSYEQYF.

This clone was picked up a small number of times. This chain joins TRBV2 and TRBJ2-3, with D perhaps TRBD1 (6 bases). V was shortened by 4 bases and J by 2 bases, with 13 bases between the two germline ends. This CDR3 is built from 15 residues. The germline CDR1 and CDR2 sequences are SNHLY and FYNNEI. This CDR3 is CASSANRENTDTQYF. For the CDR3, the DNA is TGTGCCAGCAGTGCGAACAGGGAAAACACAGATACGCAGTATTTT. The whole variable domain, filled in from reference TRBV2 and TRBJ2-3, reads EPEVTQTPSHQVTQMGQEVILRCVPISNHLYFYWYRQILGQKVEFLVSFYNNEISEKSEIFDDQFSVERPDGSNFTLKIRSTKLEDSAMYFCASSANRENTDTQYFGPGTRLTVL.

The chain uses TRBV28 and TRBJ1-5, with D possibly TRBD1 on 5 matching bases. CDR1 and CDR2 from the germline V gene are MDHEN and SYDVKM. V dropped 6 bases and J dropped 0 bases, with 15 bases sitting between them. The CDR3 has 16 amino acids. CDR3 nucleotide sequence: TGTGCCAGCAGGGAAGGGACGGGATCTAGCAATCAGCCCCAGCATTTT. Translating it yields CASREGTGSSNQPQHF.

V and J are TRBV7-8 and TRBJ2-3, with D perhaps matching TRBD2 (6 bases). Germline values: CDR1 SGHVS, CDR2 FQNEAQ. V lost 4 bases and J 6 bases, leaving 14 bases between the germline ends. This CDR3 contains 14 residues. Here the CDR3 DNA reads TGTGCCAGCAGCTCTCGGGGGAATCGGGATACGCAGTATTTT. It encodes CASSSRGNRDTQYF.

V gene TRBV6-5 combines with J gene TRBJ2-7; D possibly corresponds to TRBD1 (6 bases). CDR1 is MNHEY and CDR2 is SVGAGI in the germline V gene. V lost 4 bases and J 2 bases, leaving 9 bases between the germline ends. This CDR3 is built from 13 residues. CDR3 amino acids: CASSSDSPYEQYF. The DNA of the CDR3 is TGTGCCAGCAGTTCGGACAGCCCCTACGAGCAGTACTTC.

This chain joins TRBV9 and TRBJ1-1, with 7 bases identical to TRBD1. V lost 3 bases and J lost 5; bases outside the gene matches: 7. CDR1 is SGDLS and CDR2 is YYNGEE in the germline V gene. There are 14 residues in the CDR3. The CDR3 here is CASSARGMGTEAFF. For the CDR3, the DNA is TGTGCCAGCAGCGCCAGGGGGATGGGGACTGAAGCTTTCTTT.

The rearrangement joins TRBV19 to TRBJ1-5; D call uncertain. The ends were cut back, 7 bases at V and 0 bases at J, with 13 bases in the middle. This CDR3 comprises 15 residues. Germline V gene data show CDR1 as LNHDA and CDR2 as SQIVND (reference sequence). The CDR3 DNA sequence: TGTGCCAGTATCGCGACAAGTCTTAGCAATCAGCCCCAGCATTTT. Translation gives CASIATSLSNQPQHF. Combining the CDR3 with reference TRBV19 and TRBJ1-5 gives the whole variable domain DGGITQSPKYLFRKEGQNVTLSCEQNLNHDAMYWYRQDPGQGLRLIYYSQIVNDFQKGDIAEGYSVSREKKESFPLTVTSAQKNPTAFYLCASIATSLSNQPQHFGDGTRLSIL.

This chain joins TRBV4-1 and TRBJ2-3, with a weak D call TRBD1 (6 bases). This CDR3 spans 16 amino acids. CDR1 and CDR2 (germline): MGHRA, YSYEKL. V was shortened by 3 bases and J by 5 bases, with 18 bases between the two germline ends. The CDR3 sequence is CASSQNDRLGGDTQYF. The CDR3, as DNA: TGCGCCAGCAGCCAGAACGACAGGTTAGGGGGAGATACGCAGTATTTT.

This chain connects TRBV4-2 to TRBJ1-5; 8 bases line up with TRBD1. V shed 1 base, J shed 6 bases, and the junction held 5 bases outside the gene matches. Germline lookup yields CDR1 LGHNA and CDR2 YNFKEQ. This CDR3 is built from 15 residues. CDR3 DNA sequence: TGTGCCAGCAGCCAAGTCGGACAGGGTAGTCAGCCCCAGCATTTT. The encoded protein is CASSQVGQGSQPQHF.

The CDR3: CASSANNGRGNGELFF. CDR3 coding DNA: TGTGCCAGCAGTGCCAATAACGGGAGAGGGAACGGGGAGCTGTTTTTT. The chain uses TRBV27 and TRBJ2-2; TRBD2 is a possible D gene (6 bases). Trimming took off 5 bases at V and 7 bases at J, with 20 bases between the two ends. This CDR3 has 16 residues. Germline V CDR1 and CDR2: MNHEY, SMNVEV (reference sequence).

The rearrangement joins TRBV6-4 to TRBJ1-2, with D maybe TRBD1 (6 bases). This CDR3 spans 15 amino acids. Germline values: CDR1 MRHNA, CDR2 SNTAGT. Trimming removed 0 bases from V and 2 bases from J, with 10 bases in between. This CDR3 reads CASSDSTDSNYGYTF. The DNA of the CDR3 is TGTGCCAGCAGTGACTCCACGGACAGCAACTATGGCTACACCTTC.

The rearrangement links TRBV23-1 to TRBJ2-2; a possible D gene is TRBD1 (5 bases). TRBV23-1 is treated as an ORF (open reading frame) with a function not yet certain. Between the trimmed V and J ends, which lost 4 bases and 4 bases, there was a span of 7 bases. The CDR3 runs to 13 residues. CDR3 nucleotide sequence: TGCGCCAGCAGTCGTAGGGGCACCGGGGAGCTGTTTTTT. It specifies CASSRRGTGELFF.

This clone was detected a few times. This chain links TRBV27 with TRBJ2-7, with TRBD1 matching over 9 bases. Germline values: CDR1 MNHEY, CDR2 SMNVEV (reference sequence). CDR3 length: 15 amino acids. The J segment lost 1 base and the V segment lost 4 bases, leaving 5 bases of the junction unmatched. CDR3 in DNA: TGTGCCAGCAGTTCCACCGGGACAGGGTCCTACGAGCAGTACTTC. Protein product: CASSSTGTGSYEQYF.

CDR3 bases: TGTGCCTGGAGCCGGACAGGGGTTAATTACGAGCAGTACTTC. It encodes CAWSRTGVNYEQYF. J is TRBJ2-7 and V is TRBV30, with 9 bases matching TRBD1. Trimming cost V 3 bases and J 4 bases; bases outside gene matches: 7. Germline V lookup: CDR1 GTSNPN, CDR2 SVGIG (reference sequence). This CDR3 comprises 14 residues.

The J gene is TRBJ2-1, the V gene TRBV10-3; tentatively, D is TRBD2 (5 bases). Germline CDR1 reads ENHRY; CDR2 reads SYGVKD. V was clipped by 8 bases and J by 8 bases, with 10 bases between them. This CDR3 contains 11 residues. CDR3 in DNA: TGTGCCATCGGATTGCGGGATGAGCAGTTCTTC. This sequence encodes CAIGLRDEQFF.

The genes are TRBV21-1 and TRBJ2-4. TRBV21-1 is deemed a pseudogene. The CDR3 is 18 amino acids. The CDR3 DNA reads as TGTGCCAGCAGCAAAGGTCCGGGCATAGAACTAGCCAAAAACATTCAGTACTTC. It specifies CASSKGPGIELAKNIQYF.

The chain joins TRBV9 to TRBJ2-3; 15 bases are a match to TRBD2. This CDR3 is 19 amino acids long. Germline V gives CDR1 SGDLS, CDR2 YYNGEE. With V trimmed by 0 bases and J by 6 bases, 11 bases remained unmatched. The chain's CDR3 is CASSVGTPGLAGGGDTQYF. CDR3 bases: TGTGCCAGCAGCGTAGGAACCCCGGGACTAGCGGGAGGTGGGGATACGCAGTATTTT. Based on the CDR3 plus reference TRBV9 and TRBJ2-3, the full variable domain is DSGVTQTPKHLITATGQRVTLRCSPRSGDLSVYWYQQSLDQGLQFLIQYYNGEERAKGNILERFSAQQFPDLHSELNLSSLELGDSALYFCASSVGTPGLAGGGDTQYFGPGTRLTVL.

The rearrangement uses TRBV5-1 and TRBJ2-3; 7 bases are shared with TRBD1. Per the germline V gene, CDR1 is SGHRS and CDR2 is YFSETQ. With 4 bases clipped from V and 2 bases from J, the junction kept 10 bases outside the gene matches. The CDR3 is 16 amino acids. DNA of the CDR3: TGCGCCAGCAGCGTGCAGGGGGTTGTAACCACAGATACGCAGTATTTT. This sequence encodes CASSVQGVVTTDTQYF.

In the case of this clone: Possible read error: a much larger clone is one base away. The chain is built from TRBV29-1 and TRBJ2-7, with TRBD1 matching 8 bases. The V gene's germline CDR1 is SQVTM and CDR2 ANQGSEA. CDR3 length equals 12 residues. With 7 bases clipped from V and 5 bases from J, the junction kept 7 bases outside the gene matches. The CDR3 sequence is CSADDRGDEQYF. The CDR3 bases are TGCAGCGCCGACGACAGGGGCGACGAGCAGTACTTC.

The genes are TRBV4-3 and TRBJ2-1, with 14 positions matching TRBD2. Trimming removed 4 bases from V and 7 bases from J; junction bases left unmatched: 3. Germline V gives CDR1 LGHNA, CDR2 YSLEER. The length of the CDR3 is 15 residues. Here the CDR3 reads CASSRLAGGVNEQFF. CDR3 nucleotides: TGCGCCAGCAGCCGACTAGCGGGGGGGGTAAATGAGCAGTTCTTC.

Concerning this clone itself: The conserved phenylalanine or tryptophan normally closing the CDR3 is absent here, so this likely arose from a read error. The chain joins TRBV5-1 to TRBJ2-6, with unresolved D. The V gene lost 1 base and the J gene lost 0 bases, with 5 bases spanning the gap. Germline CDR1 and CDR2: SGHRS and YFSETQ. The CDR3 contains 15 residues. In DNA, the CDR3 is TGCGCCAGCAGCTTGATAGGCTCTGGGGCCAACGTCCTGACTGTC. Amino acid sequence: CASSLIGSGANVLTV.

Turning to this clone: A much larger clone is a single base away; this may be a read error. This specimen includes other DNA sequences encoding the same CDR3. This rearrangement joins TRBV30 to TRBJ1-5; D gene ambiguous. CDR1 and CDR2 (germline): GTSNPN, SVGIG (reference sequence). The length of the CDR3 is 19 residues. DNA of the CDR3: TGCGCCTGGAGTGCGATGAGACACCGCGGCCCTAGGAGCAATCAGCCCCAGCATTTT. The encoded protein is CAWSAMRHRGPRSNQPQHF.

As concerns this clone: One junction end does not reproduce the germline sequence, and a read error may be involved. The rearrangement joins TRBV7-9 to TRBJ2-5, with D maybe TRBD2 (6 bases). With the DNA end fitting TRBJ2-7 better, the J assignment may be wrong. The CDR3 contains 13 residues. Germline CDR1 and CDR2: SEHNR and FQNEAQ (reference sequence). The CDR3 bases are TGTGCTAGCAGCACGCGACTAGACGGCGAGCAGTACTTC. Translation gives CASSTRLDGEQYF.

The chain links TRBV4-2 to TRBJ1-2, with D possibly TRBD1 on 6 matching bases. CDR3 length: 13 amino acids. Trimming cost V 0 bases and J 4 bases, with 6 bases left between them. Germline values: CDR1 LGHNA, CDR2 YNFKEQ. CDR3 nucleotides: TGTGCCAGCAGCCAAGACAGGGGCTATGGCTACACCTTC. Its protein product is CASSQDRGYGYTF.

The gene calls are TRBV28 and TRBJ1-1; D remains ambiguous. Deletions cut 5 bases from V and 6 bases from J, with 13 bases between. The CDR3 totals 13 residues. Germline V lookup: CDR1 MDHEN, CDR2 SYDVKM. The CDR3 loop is CASSLTPAPEAFF. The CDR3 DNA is TGTGCCAGCAGTCTCACCCCTGCTCCTGAAGCTTTCTTT.